This T cell receptor (beta chain) emerged from a study of blood T cell repertoires in COVID-19. At the level of the study: Material from acute and convalescent COVID-19 was sourced from the United States, Italy and Spain.

In assigning cohorts, the study relied on participant-reported clinical history. Symptom resolution, clearance, or two negative PCRs marked the recovered donors of Cohort 3. V was pared by 4 bases and J by 6 bases, with 15 bases between. CDR1 and CDR2 from the germline V gene are ENHRY and SYGVKD. This CDR3 contains 14 residues. In the source study's methods: Reference gene primers were amplified, and this amplification served to estimate nucleated cell counts. Profiling relied on immunoSEQ multiplex PCR, and the TCRdb table lists in-frame clones only, not all of them. The D gene and trimming were derived from the DNA, and the V and J assignments and clone size from that table. The sample carries 450,000 to 500,000 clones, roughly nine tenths recorded once.

Sequenced input: PBMCs or T cells enriched from blood (not recorded which). The TCR originated in a woman aged 55 to 70 who had recovered from COVID-19. V and J are TRBV10-3 and TRBJ1-2, with TRBD1 as a possible D gene (5 bases). As DNA, the CDR3 is TGTGCCATCAGTGTCAGGGACGGGAGGGATGGCTACACCTTC. This translates into CAISVRDGRDGYTF.